Shown below are 30 T cell receptor beta chains from a single sample sequenced in a study of blood T cell repertoires in COVID-19. Profiling relied on immunoSEQ multiplex PCR, and the TCRdb table lists in-frame clones only, not all of them. The sample contains about 200,000 clones, about 88% of which appear only once. Sample: peripheral blood. All receptors derive from a man aged 60-69 years with acute or convalescent COVID-19.

This clone was observed a single time. J is TRBJ2-3 and V is TRBV28; 9 bases match TRBD2. V lost 0 bases, J lost 3 bases, and 4 bases stayed unmatched. Germline assignment: CDR1 MDHEN and CDR2 SYDVKM. CDR3 length: 16 amino acids. CDR3: CASSLWGGGATDTQYF. For the CDR3, the DNA is TGTGCCAGCAGTTTATGGGGCGGGGGGGCAACAGATACGCAGTATTTT.

The rearrangement links TRBV7-2 to TRBJ1-1, with TRBD1 matching over 9 bases. V lost 3 bases and J lost 2; bases outside the gene matches: 1. Germline V gene sequence: CDR1 SGHTA, CDR2 FQGNSA. The CDR3 extends over 14 amino acids. CDR3 protein: CASSLGQGNTEAFF. Here the CDR3 DNA reads TGTGCCAGCAGCTTGGGACAGGGAAACACTGAAGCTTTCTTT.

The chain carries TRBV28 and TRBJ1-2; tentatively, D is TRBD1 (5 bases). The CDR3 sequence is 12 residues long. V was trimmed by 3 bases and J by 7 bases, leaving 9 bases between them. The germline V gene encodes CDR1 MDHEN and CDR2 SYDVKM. The CDR3: CASSLYQGGYTF. The CDR3 DNA sequence: TGTGCCAGCAGTTTGTATCAGGGTGGCTACACCTTC.

The DNA for the CDR3 is TGTGCCAGCAGTGGGGACAGGGGGGCAGGGACCCAGTACTTC. Its translation is CASSGDRGAGTQYF. This rearrangement joins TRBV2 to TRBJ2-5; TRBD1 matches at 11 bases. The germline gives CDR1 SNHLY, CDR2 FYNNEI. The trim removed 4 bases at V and 7 bases at J, leaving 5 bases unmatched. The CDR3 is 14 residues long. The complete variable domain, with remaining parts taken from reference TRBV2 and TRBJ2-5, reads EPEVTQTPSHQVTQMGQEVILRCVPISNHLYFYWYRQILGQKVEFLVSFYNNEISEKSEIFDDQFSVERPDGSNFTLKIRSTKLEDSAMYFCASSGDRGAGTQYFGPGTRLLVL.

The V call is TRBV11-3, the J call TRBJ2-2; 9 bases are shared with TRBD1. CDR3 length: 15 amino acids. The V gene's germline CDR1 is SGHNT and CDR2 YENEEA. V shed 5 bases and J 6 bases; nucleotides not matched to a gene: 7. The CDR3 nucleotides read TGTGCCAGCAGCGGGGGACAGGGTAGCGCCGGGGAGCTGTTTTTT. Protein product: CASSGGQGSAGELFF.

The chain employs TRBV18 and TRBJ1-3; 9 nucleotides align to TRBD1. The CDR3 runs to 16 residues. Germline CDR1 KGHSH, CDR2 LQKENI. Trimming at V came to 2 bases and at J to 0 bases, leaving 2 bases not matched to a gene. The CDR3 DNA is TGTGCCAGCTCACCAGGGACAGGGAGCTCTGGAAACACCATATATTTT. Its protein product is CASSPGTGSSGNTIYF. The variable domain in full, completed from reference TRBV18 and TRBJ1-3, reads NAGVMQNPRHLVRRRGQEARLRCSPMKGHSHVYWYRQLPEEGLKFMVYLQKENIIDESGMPKERFSAEFPKEGPSILRIQQVVRGDSAAYFCASSPGTGSSGNTIYFGEGSWLTVV.

The CDR3 DNA is TGTGCCAGCAGTTATTGGCGGCAGAACACTGAAGCTTTCTTT. This translates into CASSYWRQNTEAFF. The V gene is TRBV27, the J gene TRBJ1-1; D gene uncertain. Germline V gene data show CDR1 as MNHEY and CDR2 as SMNVEV (reference sequence). V was trimmed by 4 bases and J by 1 base, leaving 10 bases between them. CDR3 length: 14 amino acids.

The J gene is TRBJ2-7, the V gene TRBV24-1, with 8 nucleotides matching TRBD1. Per the germline V gene, CDR1 is KGHDR and CDR2 is SFDVKD. V was pared by 6 bases and J by 3 bases, with 6 bases of the junction left unmatched. CDR3 length equals 14 residues. CDR3 in DNA: TGTGCCACCAGTACAGGGGGAGTCGGCTACGAGCAGTACTTC. Amino acids: CATSTGGVGYEQYF.

The chain employs TRBV4-1 and TRBJ2-7; a possible D gene is TRBD1 (6 bases). The CDR3 has 15 residues. Trimming shortened V by 3 bases and J by 1 base, and 13 bases separated the two germline ends. CDR1 MGHRA and CDR2 YSYEKL come from the germline V gene. The DNA for the CDR3 is TGCGCCAGCAGCCACACCACGACAGGTTCCTACGAGCAGTACTTC. Amino acids: CASSHTTTGSYEQYF.

This clone was counted only a few times. The V gene is TRBV18, the J gene TRBJ2-2; perhaps TRBD2 as D (6 bases). Trimming pared 4 bases from V and 4 bases from J, leaving 19 bases between. The CDR3 contains 17 residues. Germline CDR1 KGHSH, CDR2 LQKENI. The CDR3 DNA is TGTGCCAGCTCACTAGACGGACCCTACGGGGGCACCGGGGAGCTGTTTTTT. Its protein product is CASSLDGPYGGTGELFF.

The rearrangement links TRBV18 to TRBJ1-4; TRBD1 is a possible D gene (6 bases). Germline V CDR1 and CDR2: KGHSH, LQKENI. The CDR3 runs 17 residues. The V end lost 1 base, the J end lost 5 bases, and 17 bases lay between the germline ends. Here the CDR3 DNA reads TGTGCCAGCTCACCACGGGCAGGGGCGGACCAGAATGAAAAACTGTTTTTT. Protein: CASSPRAGADQNEKLFF.

V usage is TRBV30 and J usage is TRBJ2-3, with TRBD1 identical over 8 bases. The CDR3 loop spans 15 amino acids. With 2 bases clipped from V and 3 bases from J, the junction kept 7 bases outside the gene matches. Germline V gene sequence: CDR1 GTSNPN, CDR2 SVGIG (reference sequence). The CDR3 bases are TGTGCCTGGAGTCCGGGGACAGGAATTACAGATACGCAGTATTTT. Its translation is CAWSPGTGITDTQYF.

This chain connects TRBV2 to TRBJ1-4; 8 nucleotides agree with TRBD1. From germline, CDR1 is SNHLY and CDR2 FYNNEI. The CDR3 length is 14 residues. Losses at the gene ends were 6 bases for V and 4 bases for J; bases not matched to a gene: 4. The CDR3 DNA sequence: TGTGCCAGCAGGGGGACAGGCAATAATGAAAAACTGTTTTTT. Protein sequence: CASRGTGNNEKLFF.

The DNA for the CDR3 is TGTGCCAGCAGCTCTCACTCTCGGCTAGGTGAAAAACTGTTTTTT. It specifies CASSSHSRLGEKLFF. The genes are TRBV7-8 and TRBJ1-4; unclear D gene. The CDR3 spans 15 residues. V was pared by 4 bases and J by 7 bases, with 16 bases between. Germline V gives CDR1 SGHVS, CDR2 FQNEAQ.

The V gene is TRBV9, the J gene TRBJ2-1; 7 bases match TRBD1. J gave up 2 bases and V 0 bases, and 8 bases lay outside the gene matches. The CDR3 extends over 17 amino acids. Germline V gene sequence: CDR1 SGDLS, CDR2 YYNGEE. CDR3 protein: CASSVVPQGVPYNEQFF. The CDR3 DNA sequence: TGTGCCAGCAGCGTAGTACCCCAGGGGGTCCCCTACAATGAGCAGTTCTTC. The complete variable domain, with remaining parts taken from reference TRBV9 and TRBJ2-1, reads DSGVTQTPKHLITATGQRVTLRCSPRSGDLSVYWYQQSLDQGLQFLIQYYNGEERAKGNILERFSAQQFPDLHSELNLSSLELGDSALYFCASSVVPQGVPYNEQFFGPGTRLTVL.

This clone is a singleton in its sample. The V gene is TRBV9, the J gene TRBJ1-4; TRBD1 matches 9 bases. Trimming took 3 bases from V and 5 from J; bases not matched to a gene: 11. The CDR3 covers 17 residues. The germline CDR1 and CDR2 sequences are SGDLS and YYNGEE. The chain's CDR3 is CASSGRTGDLTNEKLFF. Here the CDR3 DNA reads TGTGCCAGCAGCGGCCGGACAGGGGACCTTACAAATGAAAAACTGTTTTTT. The whole variable domain, filled in from reference TRBV9 and TRBJ1-4, reads DSGVTQTPKHLITATGQRVTLRCSPRSGDLSVYWYQQSLDQGLQFLIQYYNGEERAKGNILERFSAQQFPDLHSELNLSSLELGDSALYFCASSGRTGDLTNEKLFFGSGTQLSVL.

The chain combines TRBV3-1 (or the pseudogene TRBV3-2) with TRBJ1-2, with D perhaps TRBD1 (5 bases). The CDR3 has 14 amino acids. With 4 bases removed from V and 4 bases from J, the gap between germline ends came to 13 bases. Germline CDR1 and CDR2: LGHDT and YNNKEL (reference sequence). In DNA form, the CDR3 reads TGTGCCAGCAGCCCACTATTGGGGGGCTATGGCTACACCTTC. As protein: CASSPLLGGYGYTF.

Only one count was recorded for this clone. The chain employs TRBV3-1 (or the pseudogene TRBV3-2) and TRBJ1-2, with D tentatively TRBD1 (6 bases). This CDR3 has 17 amino acids. Trimming pared 0 bases from V and 1 base from J, leaving 15 bases between. CDR1 is LGHDT, CDR2 YNNKEL, per germline (reference sequence). CDR3 protein: CASSQDPSTGYNYGYTF. CDR3 coding DNA: TGTGCCAGCAGCCAAGACCCCTCAACAGGGTATAACTATGGCTACACCTTC.

V and J are TRBV28 and TRBJ1-2; D remains unclear. The CDR3 totals 13 residues. Trimming left V 4 bases short and J 5 bases short, with 11 bases between. Germline CDR1 and CDR2: MDHEN and SYDVKM. In nucleotides, the CDR3 is TGTGCCAGCAGTTCGCAGCGTCGGTATGGCTACACCTTC. Translating gives CASSSQRRYGYTF.

V and J are TRBV2 and TRBJ1-2; D is perhaps TRBD1 (5 bases). V gave up 7 bases and J gave up 4 bases, with 19 bases separating them. Germline-derived CDR1 and CDR2 are SNHLY and FYNNEI. The CDR3 extends over 15 amino acids. The CDR3 here is CASNPEGRVGYGYTF. The CDR3 DNA reads as TGTGCCAGCAACCCGGAGGGGCGGGTTGGCTATGGCTACACCTTC. Full variable domain (remainder filled in from reference TRBV2 and TRBJ1-2): EPEVTQTPSHQVTQMGQEVILRCVPISNHLYFYWYRQILGQKVEFLVSFYNNEISEKSEIFDDQFSVERPDGSNFTLKIRSTKLEDSAMYFCASNPEGRVGYGYTFGSGTRLTVV.

The chain links TRBV24-1 to TRBJ2-5; D possibly corresponds to TRBD1 (7 bases). The germline V gene has CDR1 KGHDR and CDR2 SFDVKD. This CDR3 is 16 amino acids long. Trimming pared 10 bases from V and 1 base from J, leaving 21 bases between. The CDR3 DNA is TGTGCCACTCCCATCAGGGGGGCTGCCTCCCAAGAGACCCAGTACTTC. It codes for CATPIRGAASQETQYF.

This rearrangement joins TRBV19 to TRBJ2-3; 9 bases are shared with TRBD1. CDR1 and CDR2 (germline): LNHDA, SQIVND (reference sequence). The CDR3 is 14 amino acids. Trimming cost V 8 bases and J 3 bases; bases outside gene matches: 6. This CDR3 is CASHRTGETDTQYF. As DNA, the CDR3 is TGTGCCAGTCACAGGACAGGGGAGACAGATACGCAGTATTTT. Supplemented by reference TRBV19 and TRBJ2-3, the full variable domain reads DGGITQSPKYLFRKEGQNVTLSCEQNLNHDAMYWYRQDPGQGLRLIYYSQIVNDFQKGDIAEGYSVSREKKESFPLTVTSAQKNPTAFYLCASHRTGETDTQYFGPGTRLTVL.

This clone occurred many times. The chain uses TRBV7-8 and TRBJ2-7; 8 positions match TRBD2. V shed 5 bases and J 5 bases; nucleotides not matched to a gene: 8. The CDR3 covers 14 residues. From germline, CDR1 is SGHVS and CDR2 FQNEAQ. Here the CDR3 reads CASSPGGTYDEQYF. DNA for the CDR3: TGTGCCAGCAGCCCGGGGGGGACCTACGACGAGCAGTACTTC.

V and J are TRBV27 and TRBJ2-7, with 8 positions matching TRBD1. The CDR3 covers 15 residues. CDR1 is MNHEY and CDR2 is SMNVEV in the germline V gene (reference sequence). V was pared by 8 bases and J by 2 bases, with 11 bases of the junction left unmatched. DNA of the CDR3: TGTGCCAGCTGCCCGACAGGGGCCCCTACCTACGAGCAGTACTTC. It encodes CASCPTGAPTYEQYF.

This clone was recorded only once. The chain joins TRBV5-6 to TRBJ1-4; a weak D match, TRBD1 (5 bases). Germline CDR1 SGHDT, CDR2 YYEEEE. The germline V and J ends were trimmed by 3 bases and 9 bases, with 15 bases remaining between them. There are 14 residues in the CDR3. CDR3 DNA sequence: TGTGCCAGCAGCTCTCGGGACTTGGAGAAAAAACTGTTTTTT. Translating it yields CASSSRDLEKKLFF.

The chain combines TRBV19 with TRBJ1-5, with TRBD1 matching over 10 bases. The V gene's germline CDR1 is LNHDA and CDR2 SQIVND (reference sequence). With 8 bases clipped from V and 7 bases from J, the junction kept 14 bases outside the gene matches. This CDR3 has 16 residues. Here the CDR3 DNA reads TGTGCCAGTGACGACAGGGGGCTATCGGGTGGACAGCCCCAGCATTTT. Protein sequence: CASDDRGLSGGQPQHF.

This chain uses TRBV28 with TRBJ1-1; 9 nucleotides agree with TRBD1. Germline V gene sequence: CDR1 MDHEN, CDR2 SYDVKM. This CDR3 is 14 amino acids long. Germline trimming cut 7 bases from V and 2 bases from J; bases unmatched to any gene: 5. The CDR3, as DNA: TGTGCCAGCACCTTTACAGGGGGCAACACTGAAGCTTTCTTT. Encoded protein: CASTFTGGNTEAFF.

This chain joins TRBV7-8 and TRBJ2-5; tentative D call: TRBD2 (6 bases). The CDR3 has 16 amino acids. V lost 0 bases to trimming and J lost 0 bases, with 11 bases between them. The V gene's germline CDR1 is SGHVS and CDR2 FQNEAQ. The CDR3 sequence: CASSLAGGGYQETQYF. The CDR3 nucleotides read TGTGCCAGCAGCTTAGCGGGAGGAGGGTACCAAGAGACCCAGTACTTC.

The V and J genes are TRBV9 and TRBJ2-3, with 10 bases identical to TRBD2. Germline trimming cut 0 bases from V and 0 bases from J; bases unmatched to any gene: 1. The length of the CDR3 is 16 residues. CDR1 SGDLS and CDR2 YYNGEE come from the germline V gene. CDR3 DNA sequence: TGTGCCAGCAGCGTAGATAGCGGGGGGAGCACAGATACGCAGTATTTT. It translates to CASSVDSGGSTDTQYF.

This chain links TRBV2 with TRBJ1-1; tentative D call: TRBD1 (5 bases). Germline CDR1 SNHLY, CDR2 FYNNEI. This CDR3 is 12 amino acids long. Trimming took 6 bases from V and 7 from J, leaving 12 bases between them. The CDR3 nucleotides are TGTGCCAGCAGCATCTCCCAGGGTGAAGCTTTCTTT. It translates to CASSISQGEAFF.